These 14 T cell receptor beta chains were all obtained from the same sample, sequenced in a study of cytomegalovirus exposure and HLA in healthy donors (dated by TCRdb to 2016 to 2017). The library was made by the immunoSEQ multiplex PCR assay. For the multiplex PCR, a mixture combining 60 forward primers for TCR Vbeta segments and 13 reverse primers for TCR Jbeta segments was used. The immuneACCESS repertoire file appears here via TCRdb, limited to in-frame rearrangements. These files lack a portion of the clones; in checked studies, under half of the deficit traces to unresolved V genes, and the cause of the others is not known. The sample table includes around 88,000 clones. The top ten constitute 5.5% to 6.5% of the sample. Sequencing was done on a sample of PBMCs. The source of these receptors is a girl aged 5-17 years in good health and CMV-seropositive.

This chain uses TRBV7-2 with TRBJ1-5; D may be TRBD1 (6 bases). Germline V gene data show CDR1 as SGHTA and CDR2 as FQGNSA. The CDR3 contains 15 residues. V was cut by 5 bases and J by 2 bases, with 13 bases left in between. Here the CDR3 reads CASSPQTGGNQPQHF. CDR3 bases: TGTGCCAGCAGCCCCCAGACAGGAGGCAATCAGCCCCAGCATTTT.

Of note for this clone: Germline and junction disagree at one end, which may indicate a read error. The chain links TRBV4-2 to TRBJ2-5; D is unresolved. CDR3 length equals 13 residues. From germline, CDR1 is LGHNA and CDR2 YNFKEQ. CDR3 bases: TGTGCCAGCAGCCAATATCTCCAAGAGAACCAGTACTTC. Amino acid sequence: CASSQYLQENQYF.

The chain carries TRBV9 and TRBJ2-7; 10 bases fit TRBD2. V lost 1 base and J lost 3; bases outside the gene matches: 7. This CDR3 has 16 amino acids. The V gene's germline CDR1 is SGDLS and CDR2 YYNGEE. The DNA for the CDR3 is TGTGCCAGCAGCGTATTAGCGGGGGGAGGCGTCTACGAGCAGTACTTC. Protein sequence: CASSVLAGGGVYEQYF.

This sequence joins TRBV28 and TRBJ1-4; tentatively, D is TRBD1 (5 bases). Germline V CDR1 and CDR2: MDHEN, SYDVKM. This CDR3 is 13 amino acids long. The V end was cut by 4 bases, the J end by 6 bases, with 9 bases between. The CDR3 DNA follows: TGTGCCAGCAGTTCATCGACAGATGAAAAACTGTTTTTT. This gives the protein CASSSSTDEKLFF. Complete variable domain (other parts from reference TRBV28 and TRBJ1-4): DVKVTQSSRYLVKRTGEKVFLECVQDMDHENMFWYRQDPGLGLRLIYFSYDVKMKEKGDIPEGYSVSREKKERFSLILESASTNQTSMYLCASSSSTDEKLFFGSGTQLSVL.

The rearrangement links TRBV9 to TRBJ1-4; D not certain. V shed 0 bases and J shed 5 bases, with 5 bases lying between them. The CDR3 contains 13 residues. The germline V gene has CDR1 SGDLS and CDR2 YYNGEE. CDR3 region: CASSVAPNEKLFF. In nucleotides, the CDR3 is TGTGCCAGCAGCGTAGCCCCGAATGAAAAACTGTTTTTT.

The CDR3 DNA reads TGCGCCAGCAGCCAAGAGCTTCCCTTGCACGCGGGGGATACCGACAATGAGCAGTTCTTC. Its translation: CASSQELPLHAGDTDNEQFF. The chain is built from TRBV4-3 and TRBJ2-1, with 7 bases identical to TRBD2. The CDR3 is 20 residues long. With 0 bases clipped from V and 5 bases from J, the junction kept 19 bases outside the gene matches. CDR1 LGHNA and CDR2 YSLEER come from the germline V gene.

The genes are TRBV7-9 and TRBJ1-2; 10 bases match TRBD1. The V gene end was trimmed by 5 bases and the J gene end by 6 bases; junction bases not matched to a gene: 9. Germline CDR1 is SEHNR and CDR2 is FQNEAQ (reference sequence). This CDR3 contains 15 residues. This CDR3 reads CASSADRGRIDGYTF. Written as DNA, the CDR3 is TGTGCCAGCAGCGCGGACAGGGGGAGAATCGATGGCTACACCTTC.

This chain uses TRBV7-9 with TRBJ1-1, with 8 bases that match TRBD1. The trim removed 1 base at V and 0 bases at J, leaving 7 bases unmatched. The CDR3 is made up of 17 amino acids. From germline, CDR1 is SEHNR and CDR2 FQNEAQ (reference sequence). In DNA form, the CDR3 reads TGTGCCAGCAGCTTAGGCGACAGGGGATTCTTGAACACTGAAGCTTTCTTT. As protein: CASSLGDRGFLNTEAFF.

The chain employs TRBV7-3 and TRBJ2-1; a possible D gene is TRBD2 (7 bases). Germline V gene lookup returns CDR1 SGHTA and CDR2 FQGTGA. The CDR3 consists of 14 residues. V shed 5 bases and J shed 8 bases, with 16 bases lying between them. The CDR3 loop reads CASSPVGGGDEQFF. The CDR3 DNA is TGTGCCAGCAGCCCCGTAGGAGGGGGGGATGAGCAGTTCTTC. The variable domain in full, completed from reference TRBV7-3 and TRBJ2-1, reads GAGVSQTPSNKVTEKGKYVELRCDPISGHTALYWYRQSLGQGPEFLIYFQGTGAADDSGLPNDRFFAVRPEGSVSTLKIQRTERGDSAVYLCASSPVGGGDEQFFGPGTRLTVL.

The chain recombines TRBV4-2 with TRBJ2-1; TRBD2 agrees at 11 bases. The CDR3 has 17 residues. CDR1 and CDR2 (germline): LGHNA, YNFKEQ. V lost 1 base to trimming and J lost 8 bases; unmatched junction nucleotides: 10. CDR3 residues: CASSQGTSGPALYEQFF. CDR3 nucleotide sequence: TGTGCCAGCAGCCAAGGGACTAGCGGGCCCGCCTTGTATGAGCAGTTCTTC.

The CDR3 DNA follows: TGTGCCAGCAGTTACCTGCGTAATGAAAAACTGTTTTTT. This translates into CASSYLRNEKLFF. The chain employs TRBV6-6 and TRBJ1-4; no firm D call. Per the germline V gene, CDR1 is MNHNY and CDR2 is SVGAGI (reference sequence). The CDR3 extends over 13 amino acids. Trimming took off 2 bases at V and 4 bases at J, with 5 bases between the two ends.

The chain employs TRBV29-1 and TRBJ1-1; 10 nucleotides agree with TRBD1. Trimming cost V 3 bases and J 4 bases; bases outside gene matches: 11. The CDR3 length is 16 residues. CDR1 is SQVTM, CDR2 ANQGSEA, per germline. The CDR3 protein is CSVEDSTGGMGTEAFF. The CDR3 nucleotides read TGCAGCGTTGAGGACTCGACAGGGGGCATGGGCACTGAAGCTTTCTTT.

CDR3: CSVERLQAGGGEEQFF. In DNA form, the CDR3 reads TGCAGCGTTGAACGCCTTCAGGCGGGGGGAGGAGAAGAGCAGTTCTTC. J is TRBJ2-1 and V is TRBV29-1; 8 nucleotides match TRBD2. This CDR3 is 16 amino acids long. The V gene end was trimmed by 2 bases and the J gene end by 10 bases; junction bases not matched to a gene: 16. Germline V gene lookup returns CDR1 SQVTM and CDR2 ANQGSEA.

V is TRBV5-1 and J is TRBJ1-2, with D maybe TRBD1 (6 bases). Trimming left V 3 bases short and J 2 bases short, with 14 bases between. This CDR3 spans 15 amino acids. Germline assignment: CDR1 SGHRS and CDR2 YFSETQ. As DNA, the CDR3 is TGCGCCAGCAGCTCGGGACAACGTATAAACTATGGCTACACCTTC. Translated, it gives CASSSGQRINYGYTF.